This TCR beta chain was obtained from a study of blood T cell repertoires in COVID-19. As for the study in general: The origin of the acute and convalescent COVID-19 samples was the United States, Italy and Spain.

TCRdb's copy holds only in-frame clones and misses some; the assay was immunoSEQ multiplex PCR. The data hold about 380,000 clones, with 88% observed a single time. Clinical histories supplied by participants themselves formed the basis of cohort assignment. This TCR derives from a woman aged 18-35 years who had recovered from COVID-19. Material for sequencing was PBMCs or T cells enriched from blood (not recorded which).

CDR3 in DNA: TGTGCCAGCAGCTTAAGTATCGGTTCTGAAGCTTTCTTT. Its protein is CASSLSIGSEAFF. The chain couples TRBV7-9 to TRBJ1-1; D unresolved. The CDR3 covers 13 residues. The V gene lost 2 bases and the J gene lost 6 bases, with 10 bases spanning the gap. Germline assignment: CDR1 SEHNR and CDR2 FQNEAQ (reference sequence).